This T cell receptor beta chain was captured in a study of T cell clonality in common variable immunodeficiency. Ten or more counts support this clone. No antigen is known for it. The missing CDR3 end, 3 residues past where the read stops, is filled in from the germline J gene. Only in-frame clones appear in the TCRdb table, and some are missing; sequencing was by immunoSEQ multiplex PCR. This sample comprises around 20,000 clones, none seen once only. The study, taken as a whole, reports: The cause of increased CVID clonality remains unclear without subpopulation sequencing. In common variable immunodeficiency, TCR beta chains reportedly carried fewer deletions and N-nucleotide insertions.

Of CVID subjects, approximately 14 were female and 25 to 30 male, mean age roughly 37. CVID subjects were neither ill nor on immunomodulatory or immunosuppressive medication at sampling. V was pared by 2 bases and J by 6 bases, with 2 bases of the junction left unmatched. The CDR3 has 13 amino acids. Per the germline V gene, CDR1 is SGHVS and CDR2 is FNYEAQ. Sequences were obtained from peripheral blood mononuclear cells. This sequence joins TRBV7-6 and TRBJ2-3; 7 bases fit TRBD2. This TCR came from a human donor with common variable immunodeficiency. Here the CDR3 reads CASSLTSADTQYF. The sequenced CDR3 bases are TGTGCCAGCAGCTTAACTAGCGCGGATACG. Full variable domain (missing parts from reference TRBV7-6 and TRBJ2-3): GAGVSQSPRYKVTKRGQDVALRCDPISGHVSLYWYRQALGQGPEFLTYFNYEAQQDKSGLPNDRFSAERPEGSISTLTIQRTEQRDSAMYRCASSLTSADTQYFGPGTRLTVL.